This note documents a single T cell receptor (beta chain) sequence. Its antigen remains unknown. This entry is derived from a study of CD8 T cells in ankylosing spondylitis. Study-wide results and limits: Some of the motif variants had earlier been found in reactive arthritis patients' fluid and blood. Researchers reportedly found disease-linked clones significantly enriched in matched ankylosing spondylitis synovial fluid. Ankylosing spondylitis blood appeared to be characterized by a TCR beta motif of under ten highly homologous variants.

MiXCR, run by TCRdb on the 5' RACE reads, gives a single entry per CDR3 protein. The repertoire holds under 250,000 distinct CDR3 sequences, approximately 30% seen once, with about 4.2% in the top ten. The germline CDR1 and CDR2 sequences are GTSNPN and SVGIG (reference sequence). V was trimmed by 7 bases and J by 3 bases, leaving 22 bases between them. The CDR3 has 15 amino acids. The clonotype comes from a male donor with ankylosing spondylitis or in good health (not recorded which). Sequencing used blood, either unsorted or a sorted T cell fraction (not recorded which). The chain joins TRBV30 to TRBJ2-7; D call uncertain. The DNA for the CDR3 is TGTGCCTATAATGGAGTGGGCGCGGATCTCTACGAGCAGTACTTC. This sequence encodes CAYNGVGADLYEQYF.